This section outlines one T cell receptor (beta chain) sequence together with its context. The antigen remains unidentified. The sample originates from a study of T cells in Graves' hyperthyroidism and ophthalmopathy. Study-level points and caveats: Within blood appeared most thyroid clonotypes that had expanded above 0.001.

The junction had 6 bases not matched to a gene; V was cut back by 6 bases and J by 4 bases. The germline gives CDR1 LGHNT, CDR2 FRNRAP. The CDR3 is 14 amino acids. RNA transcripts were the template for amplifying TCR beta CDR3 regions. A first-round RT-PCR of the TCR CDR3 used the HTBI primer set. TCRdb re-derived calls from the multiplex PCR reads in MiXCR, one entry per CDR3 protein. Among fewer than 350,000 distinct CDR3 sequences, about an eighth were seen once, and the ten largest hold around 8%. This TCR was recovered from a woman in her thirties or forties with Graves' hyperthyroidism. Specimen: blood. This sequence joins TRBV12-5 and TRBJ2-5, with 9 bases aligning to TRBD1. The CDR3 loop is CASGSPDRGETQYF. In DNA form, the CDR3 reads TGTGCTAGTGGCTCCCCGGACAGGGGAGAGACCCAGTACTTC.